This T cell receptor (beta chain) was sequenced during a study of cytomegalovirus exposure and HLA in healthy donors (dated by TCRdb to 2015 to 2018). Looking at the study overall: An earlier analysis of approximately 640 of the donors reported 250 to 300 Gb of sequence data and some 100 million unique TCR beta sequences from roughly 200 million T cells. The genetic ancestry cluster associated with self-reported Caucasian donors included approximately 85% of the roughly 390 genotyped donors. Alongside the repertoire data, information on donor age, sex, ethnicity and CMV serostatus was compiled. The study combined high-throughput TCR immunosequencing, statistical association of individual TCRs with disease status, and machine learning to predict cytomegalovirus infection status. The T cell repertoires of several hundred subjects were profiled by immunosequencing and related to cytomegalovirus serostatus. An earlier analysis of 587 of the donors used high-throughput TCR beta sequencing to judge whether each TCR beta V gene segment behaved as functional or pseudogenic. A later genetic analysis took genome-wide SNP genotypes for about three fifths of the 666 donors and used that subset as a discovery cohort. Rather than drawing on any new phenotypic data, the later analysis identified candidate immune exposures from TCR beta sequences and the way those sequences occurred across donors. A separate validation cohort of 100 to 150 different subjects was used in addition to the roughly 720-subject first cohort. HLA typing covered class I and class II loci at four-digit resolution. Across roughly 420 genotyped donors of the cohort, an average of about 240,000 unique TCR beta nucleotide sequences per donor were sequenced, and roughly a sixth of those sequences were non-productive. The number of donors typed differed by locus, with 629-630 for A, B, C, DRB1 and DQB1, 522 for DQA1, 600 to 610 for DPA1, and around 430 for DPB1. An early release covering roughly 580 HLA-typed donors comprised about 300 gigabases of sequencing data and around 85 million unique TCR sequences. A later analysis re-examined previously published TCR beta repertoires from roughly 720 donors and added high-resolution HLA genotyping to investigate patterns of TCR occurrence. The study was designed to test whether signatures of past pathogen exposure could be identified by cataloging public T cell receptors. Every repertoire in the discovery cohort had been generated on one and the same sequencing platform. Roughly 5 DR-DQ haplotypes were handled as single units for association and clustering, since linkage in the cohort was strong. The investigation overall reported the following: In vitro tests confirmed that three of the cytomegalovirus-associated TCR beta chains recognize cytomegalovirus antigens. Strong co-occurrence of HLA alleles, especially DR and DQ, made assigning TCR associations to individual alleles difficult. Because counts were too low, roughly 16 rarely observed V segments, including chromosome 9 orphons, were excluded from the earlier analysis of 587 of the donors. Most TCR sequences were seen in very few donors, while some public TCRs were found in many individuals. Because some donors lacked HLA typing at each locus, the association tests relied only on the typed subset. The classifier was reported to diagnose cytomegalovirus status with high specificity and sensitivity in both the original cohort and the validation cohort. In an earlier analysis of under 600 of the donors, most TCR beta V segments were observed in productive rearrangements about 87% or about 30% of the time, broadly matching IMGT annotations. Roughly uniform sequencing depth across donors was assumed in presence/absence analyses, although this assumption may not hold. V-gene and J-gene trimming of TCR beta chains was associated with a missense DCLRE1C variant in a later genetic analysis, and the association was replicated in an independent cohort. Compared with equally common non-associated chains, HLA-associated TCR beta chains in a later analysis were more clonally expanded and had lower generation probabilities. A further reported finding was that TCR beta sequences accurately predicted the HLA-A and HLA-B alleles for most subjects in the first cohort. In a later genetic analysis, fewer N-insertions in productive TCRs were reported among donors in an Asian-associated ancestry cluster than the roughly 640-donor mean. In a later analysis, some 18,000 TCR beta sequences were associated with specific HLA alleles at a false discovery rate of 0.05. In a later analysis, most CMV-associated TCR beta chains were found to appear HLA-restricted, with HLA associations seemingly driven largely by CMV exposure. Some IMGT-functional V segments, including TRBV6-2 and TRBV6-3, could not be told apart with the 87-base-pair reads, so those segments were excluded. The cohort was sequenced for TCR beta chains only, and without alpha or paired-chain data the features that could be detected were limited. In a later analysis, several top co-occurrence clusters were reported to appear linked to parvovirus B19, influenza, CMV and Epstein-Barr virus. The authors suggested that the approach could potentially be generalized to other disease states and immunological phenotypes. In a later analysis, TCR association rates were found to vary across HLA loci, with the most associated TCRs seen for DRB1 alleles and the fewest for HLA-C alleles. Linkage disequilibrium might explain the correlated functional status among segregating V segments, but an unknown experimental factor could not be excluded. CMV serostatus was the only immune exposure information available for the cohort. The study listed approximately 160 TCR beta chains as associated with cytomegalovirus. The sequencing pipeline was judged likely to have produced a cluster of highly shared sequence variants as a technical artifact.

Library preparation employed the immunoSEQ multiplex PCR assay. For the multiplex PCR, a mixture combining 60 forward primers for TCR Vbeta segments and 13 reverse primers for TCR Jbeta segments was used. Amplification of the CDR3 region of rearranged TCR beta genes was performed with a multiplex PCR assay on genomic DNA. Amplified TCR beta libraries were sequenced as 87-base-pair reads on the Illumina HiSeq System. The authors' analysis ran thus. A later analysis tallied 75 million to 85 million unique TCR beta chains across the 666 repertoires, and around 12 million of those chains were shared by two or more donors. Raw reads were error-corrected and collapsed into unique sequences by a nearest-neighbor algorithm in which closely related sequences were merged to remove PCR and sequencing errors. To assign V, D and J gene segments, CDR3 sequences were aligned to IMGT reference sequences. For a sequence to be retained, a match of at least six nucleotides to both a V gene segment and a J gene segment was required. Rearrangements were classified as productive when the CDR3 lacked stop codons and remained in frame with V and J, and all other rearrangements were classified as non-productive. Following IMGT convention, CDR3 was defined as the stretch from the second conserved V-encoded cysteine up to the conserved J-encoded phenylalanine. In an earlier analysis of around 640 of the donors, sequences lacking an unambiguous match to a single V gene segment were excluded. In an earlier analysis of 587 of the donors, V segments were called functional above 56.7% productive rearrangements and were called segregating when the between-donor standard deviation exceeded 5%. A statistical classification framework was built to diagnose cytomegalovirus status from the catalog of TCR beta chain sequences. A later analysis assigned V and J genes by comparing TCR nucleotide sequences with IMGT/GENE-DB human TR gene sequences. In a later analysis, CDR3 sequences and most-parsimonious VDJ recombination scenarios were assigned using the TCRdist pipeline. In a later analysis, each TCR beta chain was defined by its CDR3 amino acid sequence together with its V-gene family, and reads without a unique V-gene family were excluded. In a later analysis, 450 to 600 highly shared, low-generation-probability nucleotide sequences were removed to address suspected cross-contamination and a sequencing artifact. In a later analysis, a clonal expansion index was calculated for each public chain from normalized within-repertoire ranks of inferred template counts. In a later analysis, generation probabilities were computed with a VDJ recombination model fitted to out-of-frame rearrangements, and the resulting probabilities were checked against IGoR. A later analysis scored TCR-TCR, TCR-HLA and TCR-CMV co-occurrence with hypergeometric tests, applying a repertoire-size bias correction to TCR pairs. In a later analysis, false discovery rates were estimated by permuting HLA or CMV assignments 20 times. In a later analysis, co-occurring TCRs were grouped with DBSCAN, and TCRdist sequence similarity was added when clustering was performed within HLA-allele-positive subsets. Repertoires with fewer than 30,000 or more than 120,000 public chains were left out of co-occurrence clustering, as were a handful of repertoires with anomalous nucleotide sharing. Not all clones reach the TCRdb copy of this immuneACCESS table, which keeps in-frame sequences only. Checked studies attribute under half of the gap to unresolved V genes and leave the rest unexplained. That table is the source of V, J and clone size, and D and trimming were worked out from the DNA. This sample comprises 170,000 or so clones, about three quarters of them detected only once. The ten top clones hold 3% to 3.5% of the sample.

Concerning this clone: Its antigen is currently not known. No base-level quality is on record; no much larger clone is a single base apart.

V is cut by 3 bases and J by 5 bases, and the space between the germline ends is 10 bases. From the cysteine up to the phenylalanine, the CDR3 has a length of 13 residues. The sequence is cut down to CDR3 DNA, 39 bases in frame from base 1. Per the germline V gene, MDHEN is the CDR1 and SYDVKM is the CDR2. The cohort comprised 666 healthy bone marrow donors. At the time of sampling, every cohort member was nominally healthy, though immune exposures that went unrecorded were likely present. The donor was CMV seronegative and was included in the group of 352 seronegative cohort members. A peripheral blood sample was collected from each donor, and TCR beta sequencing was performed on peripheral blood mononuclear cells. Genomic DNA extraction from the blood cell samples was performed with the Qiagen DNeasy Blood Extraction Kit.

Recombination linked TRBV28 to TRBJ1-1; matching of 5 bases hints at TRBD1 as the D gene. This TCR came from a woman aged 35 to 49 in good health and CMV-seronegative. Sequenced sample: PBMCs. The CDR3 region: CASSLRGGTEAFF. The DNA is as follows: TGTGCCAGCAGTTTGAGGGGAGGGACTGAAGCTTTCTTT.